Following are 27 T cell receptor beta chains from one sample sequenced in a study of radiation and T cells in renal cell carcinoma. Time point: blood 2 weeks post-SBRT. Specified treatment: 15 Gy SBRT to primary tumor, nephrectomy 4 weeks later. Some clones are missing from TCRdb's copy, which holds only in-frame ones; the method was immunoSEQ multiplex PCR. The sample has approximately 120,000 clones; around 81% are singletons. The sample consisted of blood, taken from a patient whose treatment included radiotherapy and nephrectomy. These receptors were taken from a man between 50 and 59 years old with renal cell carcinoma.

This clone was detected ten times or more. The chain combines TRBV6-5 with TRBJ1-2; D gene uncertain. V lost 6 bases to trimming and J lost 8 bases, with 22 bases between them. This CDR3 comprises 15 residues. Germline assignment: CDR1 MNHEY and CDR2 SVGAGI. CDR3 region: CASSPTLGSLRGYTF. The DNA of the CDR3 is TGTGCCAGCAGCCCCACGCTAGGGAGTTTACGGGGCTACACCTTC.

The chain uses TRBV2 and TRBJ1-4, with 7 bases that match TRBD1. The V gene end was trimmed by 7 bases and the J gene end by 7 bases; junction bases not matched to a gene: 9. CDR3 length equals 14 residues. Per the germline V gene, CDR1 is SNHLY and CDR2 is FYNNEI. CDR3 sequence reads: CASIRDSWSEKLFF. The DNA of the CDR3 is TGTGCCAGCATTCGGGACAGTTGGAGTGAAAAACTGTTTTTT.

The CDR3 DNA sequence: TGTGCCAGCACCGGTACCGGGCGGGGTAGCGGGGAGCTGTTTTTT. Its protein is CASTGTGRGSGELFF. The chain combines TRBV5-4 with TRBJ2-2; perhaps TRBD2 as D (6 bases). The CDR3 sequence is 15 residues long. The V gene's germline CDR1 is SGHNT and CDR2 YYREEE (reference sequence). V was clipped by 6 bases and J by 7 bases, with 19 bases between them.

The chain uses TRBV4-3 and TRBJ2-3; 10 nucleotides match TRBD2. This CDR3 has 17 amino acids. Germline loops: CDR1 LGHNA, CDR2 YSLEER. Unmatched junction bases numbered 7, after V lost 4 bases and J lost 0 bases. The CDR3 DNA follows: TGCGCCAGCAGCCTACTAGCGGGGCGTGCTAGCACAGATACGCAGTATTTT. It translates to CASSLLAGRASTDTQYF.

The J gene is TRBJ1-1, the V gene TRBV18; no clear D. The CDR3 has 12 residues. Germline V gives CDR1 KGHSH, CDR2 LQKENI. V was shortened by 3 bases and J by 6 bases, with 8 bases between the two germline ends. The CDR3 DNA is TGTGCCAGCTCACCTCAGAGTGCTGAAGCTTTCTTT. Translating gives CASSPQSAEAFF.

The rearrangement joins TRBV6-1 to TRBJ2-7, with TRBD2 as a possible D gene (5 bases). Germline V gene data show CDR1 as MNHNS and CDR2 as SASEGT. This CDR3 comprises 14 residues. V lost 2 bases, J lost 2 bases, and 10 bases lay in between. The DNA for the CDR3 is TGTGCCAGCAGTGAATACCGGGGTACCTACGAGCAGTACTTC. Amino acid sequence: CASSEYRGTYEQYF.

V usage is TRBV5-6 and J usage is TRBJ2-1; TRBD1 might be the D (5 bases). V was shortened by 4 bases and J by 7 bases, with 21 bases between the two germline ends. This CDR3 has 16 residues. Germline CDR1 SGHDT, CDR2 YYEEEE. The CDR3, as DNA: TGTGCCAGCAGCCCCCAAGGGTGGGCAGGGATTAATGAGCAGTTCTTC. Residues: CASSPQGWAGINEQFF.

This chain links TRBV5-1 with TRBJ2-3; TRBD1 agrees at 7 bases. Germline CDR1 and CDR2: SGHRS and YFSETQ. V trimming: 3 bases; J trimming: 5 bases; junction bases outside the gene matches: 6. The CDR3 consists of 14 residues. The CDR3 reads CASSSQGSRDTQYF. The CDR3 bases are TGCGCCAGCAGCTCACAGGGGTCGAGAGATACGCAGTATTTT.

CDR3 residues: CASSTHGPGASTEAFF. The CDR3 nucleotides are TGCGCCAGCAGCACCCACGGTCCGGGGGCGAGCACTGAAGCTTTCTTT. The J gene is TRBJ1-1, the V gene TRBV5-1, with D possibly being TRBD1 (6 bases). Trimming pared 4 bases from V and 4 bases from J, leaving 20 bases between. CDR1 is SGHRS and CDR2 is YFSETQ in the germline V gene. The CDR3 length is 16 residues.

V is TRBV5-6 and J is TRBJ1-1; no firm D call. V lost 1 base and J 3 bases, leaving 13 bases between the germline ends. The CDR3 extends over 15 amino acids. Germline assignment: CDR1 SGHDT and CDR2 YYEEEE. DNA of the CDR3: TGTGCCAGCAGCTTGCTACAGTTGGTCGACACTGAAGCTTTCTTT. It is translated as CASSLLQLVDTEAFF. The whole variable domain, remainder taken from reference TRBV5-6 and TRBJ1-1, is DAGVTQSPTHLIKTRGQQVTLRCSPKSGHDTVSWYQQALGQGPQFIFQYYEEEERQRGNFPDRFSGHQFPNYSSELNVNALLLGDSALYLCASSLLQLVDTEAFFGQGTRLTVV.

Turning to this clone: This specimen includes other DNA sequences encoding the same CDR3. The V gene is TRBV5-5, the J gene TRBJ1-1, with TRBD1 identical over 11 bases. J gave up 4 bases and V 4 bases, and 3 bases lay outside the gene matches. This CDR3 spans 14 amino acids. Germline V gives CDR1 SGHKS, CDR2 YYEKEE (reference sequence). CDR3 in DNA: TGTGCCAGCAGCAGGGACAGGGGGATCACTGAAGCTTTCTTT. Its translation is CASSRDRGITEAFF.

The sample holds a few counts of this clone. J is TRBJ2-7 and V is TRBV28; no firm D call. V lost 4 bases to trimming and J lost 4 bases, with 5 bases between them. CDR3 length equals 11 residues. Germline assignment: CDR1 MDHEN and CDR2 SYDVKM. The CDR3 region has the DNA TGTGCCAGCAGTTCAGCGTACGAGCAGTACTTC. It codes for CASSSAYEQYF.

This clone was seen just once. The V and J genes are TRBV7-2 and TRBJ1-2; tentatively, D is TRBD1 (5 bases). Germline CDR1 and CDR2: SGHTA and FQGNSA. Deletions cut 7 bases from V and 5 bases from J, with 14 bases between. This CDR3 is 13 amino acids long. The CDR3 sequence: CASTSGRRYGYTF. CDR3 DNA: TGTGCCAGCACCTCAGGGCGGAGGTATGGCTACACCTTC.

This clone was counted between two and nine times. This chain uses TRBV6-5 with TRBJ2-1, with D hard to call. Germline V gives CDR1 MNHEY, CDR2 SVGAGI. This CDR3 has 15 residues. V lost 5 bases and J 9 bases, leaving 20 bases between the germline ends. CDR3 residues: CASSHPSGRQSEQFF. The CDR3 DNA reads TGTGCCAGCAGTCACCCTTCTGGACGACAAAGTGAGCAGTTCTTC.

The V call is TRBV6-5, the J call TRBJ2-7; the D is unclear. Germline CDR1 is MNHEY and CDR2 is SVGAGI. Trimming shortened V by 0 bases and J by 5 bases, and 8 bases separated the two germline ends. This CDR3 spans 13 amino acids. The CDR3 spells CASSYSYDDEQYF. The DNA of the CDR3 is TGTGCCAGCAGTTACTCCTACGACGACGAGCAGTACTTC.

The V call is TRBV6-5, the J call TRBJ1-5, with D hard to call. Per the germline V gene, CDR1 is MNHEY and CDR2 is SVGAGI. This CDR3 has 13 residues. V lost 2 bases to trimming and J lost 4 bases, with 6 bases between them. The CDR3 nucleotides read TGTGCCAGCAGTTACCGGCAGAATCAGCCCCAGCATTTT. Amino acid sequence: CASSYRQNQPQHF.

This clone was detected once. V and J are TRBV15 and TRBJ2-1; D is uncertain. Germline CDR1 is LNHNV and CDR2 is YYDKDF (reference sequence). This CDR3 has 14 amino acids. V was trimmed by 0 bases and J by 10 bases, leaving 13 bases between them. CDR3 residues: CATSREFVGYEQFF. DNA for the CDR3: TGTGCCACCAGCAGAGAATTTGTAGGGTACGAGCAGTTCTTC. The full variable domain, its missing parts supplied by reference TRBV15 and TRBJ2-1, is DAMVIQNPRYQVTQFGKPVTLSCSQTLNHNVMYWYQQKSSQAPKLLFHYYDKDFNNEADTPDNFQSRRPNTSFCFLDIRSPGLGDTAMYLCATSREFVGYEQFFGPGTRLTVL.

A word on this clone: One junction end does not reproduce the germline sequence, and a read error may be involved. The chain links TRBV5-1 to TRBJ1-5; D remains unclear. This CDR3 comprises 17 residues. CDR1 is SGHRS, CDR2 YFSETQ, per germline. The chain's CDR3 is CATSTRRPSYSNQPQHF. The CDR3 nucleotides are TGCGCCACCAGCACACGGAGGCCCTCTTATAGCAATCAGCCCCAGCATTTT.

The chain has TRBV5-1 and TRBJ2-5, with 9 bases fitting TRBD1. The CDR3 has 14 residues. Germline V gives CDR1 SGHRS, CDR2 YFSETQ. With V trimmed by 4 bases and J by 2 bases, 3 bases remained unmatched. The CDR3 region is CASSKGTGQETQYF. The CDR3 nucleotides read TGCGCCAGCAGCAAAGGGACAGGGCAAGAGACCCAGTACTTC.

The CDR3 DNA reads as TGTGCCAGCAGCGGCGACAGGGTGACTTACTATGGCTACACCTTC. Translation: CASSGDRVTYYGYTF. The chain carries TRBV7-2 and TRBJ1-2; the match to TRBD1 covers 7 bases. The germline V gene encodes CDR1 SGHTA and CDR2 FQGNSA. The CDR3 loop spans 15 amino acids. The trim removed 5 bases at V and 3 bases at J, leaving 9 bases unmatched.

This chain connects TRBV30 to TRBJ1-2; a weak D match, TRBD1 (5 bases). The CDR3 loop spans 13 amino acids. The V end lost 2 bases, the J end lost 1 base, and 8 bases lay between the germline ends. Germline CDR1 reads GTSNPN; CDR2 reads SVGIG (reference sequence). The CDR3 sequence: CAWSKGFNYGYTF. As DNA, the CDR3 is TGTGCCTGGAGTAAGGGGTTTAACTATGGCTACACCTTC.

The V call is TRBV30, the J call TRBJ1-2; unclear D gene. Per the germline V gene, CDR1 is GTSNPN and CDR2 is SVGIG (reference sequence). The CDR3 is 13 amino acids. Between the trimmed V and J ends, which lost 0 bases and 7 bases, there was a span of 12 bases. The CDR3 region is CAWSVPPVGGYTF. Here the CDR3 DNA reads TGTGCCTGGAGTGTTCCTCCTGTGGGTGGCTACACCTTC.

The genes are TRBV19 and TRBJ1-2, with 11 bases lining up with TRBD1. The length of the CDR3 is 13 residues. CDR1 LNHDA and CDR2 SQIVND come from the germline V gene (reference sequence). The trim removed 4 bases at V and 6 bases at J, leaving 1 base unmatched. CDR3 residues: CASSRGQGDGYTF. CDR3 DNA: TGTGCCAGTAGTAGGGGACAGGGGGATGGCTACACCTTC. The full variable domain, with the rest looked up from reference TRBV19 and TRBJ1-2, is DGGITQSPKYLFRKEGQNVTLSCEQNLNHDAMYWYRQDPGQGLRLIYYSQIVNDFQKGDIAEGYSVSREKKESFPLTVTSAQKNPTAFYLCASSRGQGDGYTFGSGTRLTVV.

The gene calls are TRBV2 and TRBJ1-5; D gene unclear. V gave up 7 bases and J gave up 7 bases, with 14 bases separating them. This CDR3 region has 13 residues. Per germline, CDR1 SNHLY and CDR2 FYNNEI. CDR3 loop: CASTVESGQPQHF. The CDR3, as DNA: TGTGCCAGCACCGTCGAGTCCGGCCAGCCCCAGCATTTT.

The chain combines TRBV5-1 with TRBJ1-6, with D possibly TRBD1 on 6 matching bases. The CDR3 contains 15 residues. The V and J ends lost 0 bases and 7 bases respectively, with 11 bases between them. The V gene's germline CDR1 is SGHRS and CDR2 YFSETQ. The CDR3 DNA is TGCGCCAGCAGCTTGGGGGGGACATTGAATTCACCCCTCCACTTT. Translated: CASSLGGTLNSPLHF.

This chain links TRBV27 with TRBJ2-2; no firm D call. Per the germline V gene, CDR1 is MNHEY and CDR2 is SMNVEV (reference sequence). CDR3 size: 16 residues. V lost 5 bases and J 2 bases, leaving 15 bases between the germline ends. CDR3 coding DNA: TGTGCCAGCAGTCCAACGGGCCCCGCCAACACCGGGGAGCTGTTTTTT. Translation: CASSPTGPANTGELFF.

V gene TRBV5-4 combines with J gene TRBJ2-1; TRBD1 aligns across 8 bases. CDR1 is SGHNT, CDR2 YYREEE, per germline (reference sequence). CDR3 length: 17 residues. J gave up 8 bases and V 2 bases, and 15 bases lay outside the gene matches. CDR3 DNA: TGTGCCAGCAGCTTTTCAGGGGGCGCTAGGTTAGTCTATGAGCAGTTCTTC. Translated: CASSFSGGARLVYEQFF.